This entry concerns a single T cell receptor beta chain. The antigen remains undetermined. These data come from a study of T cell repertoires in cytomegalovirus infection. Study-wide background: Public TCR beta signatures indicated both CMV infection and matching HLA type.

Study findings and constraints: The ex vivo response was dominated by HLA-C-restricted CMV-specific TCR beta clonotypes. Frequencies of public TCR beta families were cumulated, and this identified carriers of CMV plus the relevant HLA.

Trimming stripped 0 bases from V and 8 bases from J, with 11 bases between. Per germline, CDR1 MNHEY and CDR2 SVGAGI. The CDR3 totals 14 residues. Using its own MiXCR run on the reads, TCRdb lists one record per CDR3 protein. The table shows approximately 1,000,000 distinct CDR3 sequences, with under 40% occurring only once. The sample here was cultured CD8+ T cells from PBMCs, taken from culture after CMV antigen stimulation. This rearrangement joins TRBV6-5 to TRBJ1-5; D unclear. The sequence derives from a human donor in good health (CMV status not recorded). Some clones in this sample may be carry-over from other donors' samples. This CDR3 reads CASSYSSDIEPQHF. CDR3 DNA sequence: TGTGCCAGCAGTTACTCCTCCGACATCGAGCCCCAGCATTTT.